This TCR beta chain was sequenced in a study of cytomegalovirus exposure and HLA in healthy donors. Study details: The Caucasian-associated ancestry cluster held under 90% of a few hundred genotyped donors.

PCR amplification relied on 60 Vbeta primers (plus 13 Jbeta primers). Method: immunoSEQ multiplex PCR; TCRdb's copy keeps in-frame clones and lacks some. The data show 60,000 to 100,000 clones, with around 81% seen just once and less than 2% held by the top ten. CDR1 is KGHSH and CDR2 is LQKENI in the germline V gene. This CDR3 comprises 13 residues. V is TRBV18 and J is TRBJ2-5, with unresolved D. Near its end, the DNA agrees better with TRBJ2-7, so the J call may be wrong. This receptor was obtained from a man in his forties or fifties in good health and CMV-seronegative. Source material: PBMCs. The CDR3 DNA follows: TGTGCCAGCTCCATCAAGGAATCAGGCGAGCAGTACTTC. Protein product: CASSIKESGEQYF.